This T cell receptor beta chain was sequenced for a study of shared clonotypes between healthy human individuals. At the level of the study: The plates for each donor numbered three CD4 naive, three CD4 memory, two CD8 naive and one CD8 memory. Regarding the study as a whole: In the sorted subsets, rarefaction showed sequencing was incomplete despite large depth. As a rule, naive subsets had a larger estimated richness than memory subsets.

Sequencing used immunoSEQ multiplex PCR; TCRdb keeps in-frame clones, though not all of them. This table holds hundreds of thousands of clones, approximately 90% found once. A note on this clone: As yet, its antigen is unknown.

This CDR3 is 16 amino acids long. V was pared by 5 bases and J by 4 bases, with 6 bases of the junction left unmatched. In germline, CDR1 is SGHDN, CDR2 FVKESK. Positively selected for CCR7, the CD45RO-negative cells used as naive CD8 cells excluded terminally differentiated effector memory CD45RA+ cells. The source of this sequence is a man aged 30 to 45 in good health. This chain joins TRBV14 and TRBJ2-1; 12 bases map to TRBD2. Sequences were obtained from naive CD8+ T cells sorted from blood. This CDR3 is CASSAGLAGFYNEQFF. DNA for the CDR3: TGTGCCAGCAGCGCTGGACTAGCGGGATTTTACAATGAGCAGTTCTTC.